These 12 T cell receptor beta chains came from one sample sequenced in a study of blood T cell repertoires in COVID-19. Assay used: immunoSEQ multiplex PCR; TCRdb lists only in-frame clones, some missing. The repertoire has hundreds of thousands of clones, nearly 90% of them found once; the top ten carry approximately 1.5%. The sample taken for sequencing was PBMCs or T cells enriched from blood (not recorded which). The origin of the receptors is a woman between 18 and 29 years old who had been exposed to COVID-19.

This clone was observed a few times. The chain combines TRBV12-3 or TRBV12-4 with TRBJ1-2; 8 bases fit TRBD1. The V gene end was trimmed by 5 bases and the J gene end by 6 bases; junction bases not matched to a gene: 5. The CDR3 has 13 residues. As DNA, the CDR3 is TGTGCCAGCAGTCACAGGGGGTGGGATGGCTACACCTTC. Encoded protein: CASSHRGWDGYTF.

V usage is TRBV5-1 and J usage is TRBJ2-1; TRBD1 agrees at 9 bases. The germline CDR1 and CDR2 sequences are SGHRS and YFSETQ. With 5 bases clipped from V and 3 bases from J, the junction kept 6 bases outside the gene matches. The CDR3 is 15 residues long. The CDR3 spells CASSDRGSYYNEQFF. The CDR3 bases are TGCGCCAGCAGTGACAGGGGGTCCTACTACAATGAGCAGTTCTTC. Full variable domain (rest looked up from reference TRBV5-1 and TRBJ2-1): KAGVTQTPRYLIKTRGQQVTLSCSPISGHRSVSWYQQTPGQGLQFLFEYFSETQRNKGNFPGRFSGRQFSNSRSEMNVSTLELGDSALYLCASSDRGSYYNEQFFGPGTRLTVL.

The J gene is TRBJ1-1, the V gene TRBV28; D might be TRBD1 (5 bases). Deletions cut 3 bases from V and 7 bases from J, with 18 bases between. The CDR3 is made up of 15 amino acids. Germline assignment: CDR1 MDHEN and CDR2 SYDVKM. The CDR3 region is CASSFAGPREGEAFF. DNA for the CDR3: TGTGCCAGCAGTTTTGCTGGCCCCAGGGAGGGTGAAGCTTTCTTT.

The chain has TRBV30 and TRBJ1-5; 10 positions agree with TRBD1. V lost 2 bases to trimming and J lost 5 bases; unmatched junction nucleotides: 6. CDR3 length: 15 residues. Germline CDR1 GTSNPN, CDR2 SVGIG (reference sequence). The CDR3 DNA reads TGTGCCTGGAGTACCGGGACAGGGGCGTATCAGCCCCAGCATTTT. It translates to CAWSTGTGAYQPQHF.

The rearrangement links TRBV7-2 to TRBJ2-7; D perhaps matches TRBD1 (5 bases). V was trimmed by 6 bases and J by 5 bases, leaving 17 bases between them. The germline gives CDR1 SGHTA, CDR2 FQGNSA. This CDR3 is 14 amino acids long. The CDR3: CASSTAGARNEQYF. For the CDR3, the DNA is TGTGCCAGCAGTACAGCTGGGGCCCGGAACGAGCAGTACTTC.

The chain has TRBV28 and TRBJ2-5, with 13 bases fitting TRBD2. CDR3 length: 19 residues. Germline V gene data show CDR1 as MDHEN and CDR2 as SYDVKM. V was pared by 5 bases and J by 1 base, with 13 bases of the junction left unmatched. CDR3 sequence: CASSAGLAGPYGSQETQYF. CDR3 bases: TGTGCCAGCAGTGCGGGACTAGCGGGACCATACGGGAGCCAAGAGACCCAGTACTTC.

The genes are TRBV12-3 or TRBV12-4 and TRBJ2-3, with a tentative D call TRBD2 (6 bases). The CDR3 covers 13 residues. Trimming pared 8 bases from V and 6 bases from J, leaving 15 bases between. The DNA for the CDR3 is TGTGCCAGCGGGGGACTTCCAGTGGATACGCAGTATTTT. This sequence encodes CASGGLPVDTQYF.

The chain couples TRBV9 to TRBJ2-3, with TRBD1 matching over 9 bases. V gave up 4 bases and J gave up 7 bases; unmatched junction bases: 7. Looked up from germline, CDR1 is SGDLS and CDR2 is YYNGEE. The CDR3 consists of 14 residues. This CDR3 reads CASSPGTGLNTQYF. The CDR3 coding sequence is TGTGCCAGCAGCCCCGGGACAGGGTTGAATACGCAGTATTTT.

This chain connects TRBV6-2 or TRBV6-3 to TRBJ2-5; D might be TRBD1 (6 bases). Germline V gives CDR1 MNHEY, CDR2 SVGEGT. The CDR3 sequence is 13 residues long. V was cut by 5 bases and J by 4 bases, with 11 bases left in between. Here the CDR3 DNA reads TGTGCCAGCAGTCAACAGGGAAGAGAGACCCAGTACTTC. Encoded protein: CASSQQGRETQYF.

V gene TRBV6-2 or TRBV6-3 combines with J gene TRBJ1-1; D gene uncertain. This CDR3 has 12 residues. Trimming shortened V by 2 bases and J by 1 base, and 2 bases separated the two germline ends. Per germline, CDR1 MNHEY and CDR2 SVGEGT. The CDR3, as DNA: TGTGCCAGCAGTTACCAGAACACTGAAGCTTTCTTT. It codes for CASSYQNTEAFF.

The J gene is TRBJ1-2, the V gene TRBV3-1 (or the pseudogene TRBV3-2), with D possibly being TRBD1 (5 bases). V lost 6 bases and J 4 bases, leaving 18 bases between the germline ends. Germline V gene lookup returns CDR1 LGHDT and CDR2 YNNKEL (reference sequence). The CDR3 length is 15 residues. The CDR3 loop is CASSNPPTEIYGYTF. The CDR3 nucleotides are TGTGCCAGCAGTAACCCGCCGACAGAAATCTATGGCTACACCTTC.

As for this clone: Germline and junction disagree at one end, which may indicate a read error. The rearrangement links TRBV29-1 to TRBJ2-5, with 7 bases lining up with TRBD1. This CDR3 has 13 residues. Germline assignment: CDR1 SQVTM and CDR2 ANQGSEA. The CDR3 DNA reads as TGCAGCGTTCAAGACAGGGACCAAGAGACCCAGTACTTC. Encoded protein: CSVQDRDQETQYF.